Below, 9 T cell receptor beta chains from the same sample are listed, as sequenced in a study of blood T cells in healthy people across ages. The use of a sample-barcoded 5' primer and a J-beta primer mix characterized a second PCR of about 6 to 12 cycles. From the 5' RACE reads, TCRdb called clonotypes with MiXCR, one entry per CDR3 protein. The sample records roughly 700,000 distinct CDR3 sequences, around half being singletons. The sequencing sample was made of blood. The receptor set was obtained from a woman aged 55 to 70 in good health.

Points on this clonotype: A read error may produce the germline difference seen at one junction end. The CDR3 DNA is TGTGCCAGCAGGGGTGACAGAGGGGGTAATGGAAAACTGTTTTTT. It is translated as CASRGDRGGNGKLFF. The chain couples TRBV27 to TRBJ1-4; weak D call: TRBD1 (6 bases). CDR3 length: 15 residues. The germline gives CDR1 MNHEY, CDR2 SMNVEV (reference sequence).

The CDR3 sequence is CASSRSRVDEQYF. The CDR3, as DNA: TGTGCCAGTAGTAGAAGCAGGGTAGACGAGCAGTACTTC. The rearrangement uses TRBV19 and TRBJ2-7; weak D call: TRBD1 (5 bases). V was cut by 4 bases and J by 5 bases, with 12 bases left in between. Germline lookup yields CDR1 LNHDA and CDR2 SQIVND (reference sequence). The CDR3 is 13 residues long.

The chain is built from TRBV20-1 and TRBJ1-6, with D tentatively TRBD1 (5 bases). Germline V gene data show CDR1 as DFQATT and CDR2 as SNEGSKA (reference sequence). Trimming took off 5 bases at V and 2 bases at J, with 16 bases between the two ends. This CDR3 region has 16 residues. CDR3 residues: CSAGGVGLAYNSPLHF. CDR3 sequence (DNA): TGCAGTGCTGGAGGAGTGGGGCTGGCCTATAATTCACCCCTCCACTTT.

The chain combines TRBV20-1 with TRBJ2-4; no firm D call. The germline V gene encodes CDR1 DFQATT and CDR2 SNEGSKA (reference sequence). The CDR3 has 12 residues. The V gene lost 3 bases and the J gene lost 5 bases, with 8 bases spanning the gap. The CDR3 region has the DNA TGCAGTGCTAGGAGTCGGGAAAACATTCAGTACTTC. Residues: CSARSRENIQYF.

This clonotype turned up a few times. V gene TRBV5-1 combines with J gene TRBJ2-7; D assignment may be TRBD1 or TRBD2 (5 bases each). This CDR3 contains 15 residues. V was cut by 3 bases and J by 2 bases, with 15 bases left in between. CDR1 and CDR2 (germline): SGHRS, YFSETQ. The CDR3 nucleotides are TGCGCCAGCAGCTGGGACCCCGAGGCCACCTACGAGCAGTACTTC. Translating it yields CASSWDPEATYEQYF.

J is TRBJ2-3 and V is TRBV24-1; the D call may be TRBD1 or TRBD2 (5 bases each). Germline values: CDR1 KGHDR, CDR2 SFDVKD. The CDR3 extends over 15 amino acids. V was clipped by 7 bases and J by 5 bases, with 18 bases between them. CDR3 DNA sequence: TGTGCCACCAGGGGAACAGGCGGCGCGGGAGATACGCAGTATTTT. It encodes CATRGTGGAGDTQYF.

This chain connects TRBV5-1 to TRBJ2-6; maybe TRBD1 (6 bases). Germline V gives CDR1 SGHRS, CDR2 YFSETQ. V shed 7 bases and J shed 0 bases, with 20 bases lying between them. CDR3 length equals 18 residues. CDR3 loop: CASGPRAGQFSGANVLTF. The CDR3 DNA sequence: TGCGCCAGCGGCCCCCGTGCCGGACAGTTCTCTGGGGCCAACGTCCTGACTTTC. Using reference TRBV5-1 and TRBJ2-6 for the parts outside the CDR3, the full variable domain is KAGVTQTPRYLIKTRGQQVTLSCSPISGHRSVSWYQQTPGQGLQFLFEYFSETQRNKGNFPGRFSGRQFSNSRSEMNVSTLELGDSALYLCASGPRAGQFSGANVLTFGAGSRLTVL.

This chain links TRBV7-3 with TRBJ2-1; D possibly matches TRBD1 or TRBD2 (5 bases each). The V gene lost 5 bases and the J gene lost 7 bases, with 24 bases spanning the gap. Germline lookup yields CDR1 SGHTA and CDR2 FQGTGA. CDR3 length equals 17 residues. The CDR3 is CASSAAAGLYEGNEQFF. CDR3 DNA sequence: TGTGCCAGCAGCGCCGCAGCCGGCCTCTATGAGGGGAATGAGCAGTTCTTC.

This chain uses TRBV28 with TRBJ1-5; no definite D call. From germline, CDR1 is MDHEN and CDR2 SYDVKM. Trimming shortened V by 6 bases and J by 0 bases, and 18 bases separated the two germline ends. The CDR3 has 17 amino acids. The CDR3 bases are TGTGCCAGCAGACCGCAGTCGAGCGCCTATAGCAATCAGCCCCAGCATTTT. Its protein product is CASRPQSSAYSNQPQHF. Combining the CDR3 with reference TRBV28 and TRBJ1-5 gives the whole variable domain DVKVTQSSRYLVKRTGEKVFLECVQDMDHENMFWYRQDPGLGLRLIYFSYDVKMKEKGDIPEGYSVSREKKERFSLILESASTNQTSMYLCASRPQSSAYSNQPQHFGDGTRLSIL.